A single sample is the source of the 15 T cell receptor beta chains below, sequenced in a study of regulatory T cells in long-lasting Graves disease. The authors built TCR beta libraries using iRepertoire HTBI primers and Arm-PCR of CDR3 regions. TCRdb called the multiplex PCR reads again in MiXCR, with one record for every CDR3 protein. Seen here are 550,000 or so distinct CDR3 sequences, approximately 12% observed once, and the top ten hold approximately 9.6%. Time point indicated: newly diagnosed GD, antithyroid drugs for less than 3 months. Scientists built the TCR library using RNA that was extracted from PBMCs. The data were also submitted as part of a second study, on T cells in Graves' hyperthyroidism and ophthalmopathy.

The material was peripheral blood mononuclear cells (PBMCs), obtained at new diagnosis, from a patient treated with antithyroid drugs. These receptors originate from a woman between 25 and 40 years old with Graves disease.

This clonotype was recorded at least ten times. V gene TRBV13 combines with J gene TRBJ1-1; TRBD1 matches at 10 bases. From germline, CDR1 is PRHDT and CDR2 FYEKMQ (reference sequence). The ends lost 3 bases at V and 4 bases at J; junction bases unmatched: 5. The CDR3 has 15 residues. The CDR3 spells CASSLGDRGGTEAFF. The CDR3, as DNA: TGTGCCAGCAGCTTGGGGGACAGGGGAGGCACTGAAGCTTTCTTT.

The chain uses TRBV6-6 and TRBJ2-5, with TRBD2 matching 11 bases. With 0 bases clipped from V and 5 bases from J, the junction kept 8 bases outside the gene matches. The CDR3 is 17 residues long. The germline gives CDR1 MNHNY, CDR2 SVGAGI (reference sequence). The CDR3 coding sequence is TGTGCCAGCAGTTACTCGTTACTAGCGGGAGAGGGGGAGACCCAGTACTTC. It codes for CASSYSLLAGEGETQYF.

This clonotype has ten or more counts. V and J are TRBV5-1 and TRBJ2-1, with D maybe TRBD2 (6 bases). Germline CDR1 is SGHRS and CDR2 is YFSETQ. This CDR3 contains 16 residues. V shed 2 bases and J shed 3 bases, with 15 bases lying between them. The CDR3 bases are TGCGCCAGCAGCTTCGTACCGGGAGTAATCTACAATGAGCAGTTCTTC. This encodes CASSFVPGVIYNEQFF.

This clonotype was seen many times. The rearrangement links TRBV24-1 to TRBJ2-2; 9 positions agree with TRBD2. CDR3 size: 18 residues. The ends lost 5 bases at V and 5 bases at J; junction bases unmatched: 14. CDR1 is KGHDR, CDR2 SFDVKD, per germline. The CDR3 reads CATSARRLAGAQTGELFF. The CDR3 bases are TGTGCCACCAGTGCCCGGCGTTTAGCGGGAGCGCAGACCGGGGAGCTGTTTTTT.

This clonotype has at least ten counts. The rearrangement uses TRBV6-2 or TRBV6-3 and TRBJ1-1, with 12 bases that match TRBD1. J gave up 7 bases and V 5 bases, and 8 bases lay outside the gene matches. CDR3 length: 15 residues. Germline V gene data show CDR1 as MNHEY and CDR2 as SVGEGT. The CDR3 loop reads CASSAGTGGSGEAFF. CDR3 bases: TGTGCCAGCAGTGCCGGGACAGGGGGCAGCGGTGAAGCTTTCTTT.

This clonotype showed up just once. The chain employs TRBV19 and TRBJ2-6, with D possibly being TRBD1 (5 bases). With 8 bases removed from V and 0 bases from J, the gap between germline ends came to 8 bases. Germline assignment: CDR1 LNHDA and CDR2 SQIVND (reference sequence). The CDR3 runs to 14 residues. The DNA of the CDR3 is TGTGCCAGTTCGACAGCCTCTGGGGCCAACGTCCTGACTTTC. Protein sequence: CASSTASGANVLTF.

This clonotype was detected ten times or more. The genes are TRBV12-3 or TRBV12-4 and TRBJ1-2; the D gene is possibly TRBD1 (5 bases). CDR3 length: 14 amino acids. The V end was cut by 1 base, the J end by 6 bases, with 12 bases between. CDR3 residues: CASSLDRGKHGYTF. The CDR3 nucleotides are TGTGCCAGCAGTTTAGACCGGGGCAAGCATGGCTACACCTTC.

This clonotype was recorded a few times. The CDR3 sequence: CASSVAERVTSTDTQYF. Here the CDR3 DNA reads TGTGCCAGCAGCGTAGCTGAGAGGGTGACTAGCACAGATACGCAGTATTTT. The chain uses TRBV9 and TRBJ2-3, with a tentative D call TRBD2 (5 bases). V was trimmed by 0 bases and J by 0 bases, leaving 14 bases between them. The CDR3 contains 17 residues. Germline CDR1 SGDLS, CDR2 YYNGEE.

This clonotype was counted at least ten times. The rearrangement uses TRBV4-3 and TRBJ2-2; TRBD2 might be the D (6 bases). Germline CDR1 LGHNA, CDR2 YSLEER. Trimming took 0 bases from V and 5 from J, leaving 16 bases between them. The CDR3 is 17 residues long. The CDR3 region is CASSQDPPGRETGELFF. The CDR3 DNA reads TGCGCCAGCAGCCAAGATCCCCCAGGGCGGGAAACCGGGGAGCTGTTTTTT.

This clonotype occurred many times. The rearrangement joins TRBV20-1 to TRBJ2-7, with TRBD1 matching over 7 bases. Germline lookup yields CDR1 DFQATT and CDR2 SNEGSKA (reference sequence). The V and J ends lost 4 bases and 0 bases, in that order; junction bases with no gene match: 21. The CDR3 has 19 amino acids. CDR3 in DNA: TGCAGTGCTACGCCCCTAGACAGGGTAATAATGTGGGACTCCTACGAGCAGTACTTC. Protein: CSATPLDRVIMWDSYEQYF.

In this sample, this clonotype turned up many times. The V and J genes are TRBV11-2 and TRBJ1-1; possibly TRBD1 for D (6 bases). Germline V lookup: CDR1 SGHAT, CDR2 FQNNGV. V dropped 5 bases and J dropped 5 bases, with 18 bases sitting between them. This CDR3 has 15 amino acids. CDR3 sequence: CASSPLGGRRTEAFF. The CDR3 DNA is TGTGCCAGCAGCCCCCTAGGGGGGCGCCGGACTGAAGCTTTCTTT.

The chain links TRBV2 to TRBJ1-5; D remains unclear. Germline assignment: CDR1 SNHLY and CDR2 FYNNEI. The CDR3 consists of 14 residues. Trimming removed 4 bases from V and 6 bases from J, with 13 bases in between. The CDR3 is CASSVFGIFQPQHF. In DNA, the CDR3 is TGTGCCAGCAGTGTTTTCGGGATTTTTCAGCCCCAGCATTTT. The entire variable domain, with the rest obtained from reference TRBV2 and TRBJ1-5, is as follows: EPEVTQTPSHQVTQMGQEVILRCVPISNHLYFYWYRQILGQKVEFLVSFYNNEISEKSEIFDDQFSVERPDGSNFTLKIRSTKLEDSAMYFCASSVFGIFQPQHFGDGTRLSIL.

This clonotype was counted at least ten times. V and J are TRBV20-1 and TRBJ1-1, with TRBD1 as a possible D gene (6 bases). The CDR3 covers 13 residues. Germline assignment: CDR1 DFQATT and CDR2 SNEGSKA (reference sequence). The CDR3 loop reads CSTLSGQNTEAFF. The CDR3 bases are TGCAGCACCTTGTCGGGACAGAACACTGAAGCTTTCTTT.

This clonotype was counted at least ten times. The chain recombines TRBV6-1 with TRBJ2-1; TRBD1 aligns across 7 bases. V dropped 4 bases and J dropped 6; count of bases not matched to a gene: 6. Germline lookup yields CDR1 MNHNS and CDR2 SASEGT. The CDR3 extends over 14 amino acids. The CDR3 sequence is CASSVQGDVNEQFF. The DNA for the CDR3 is TGTGCCAGCAGTGTTCAGGGGGACGTCAATGAGCAGTTCTTC.

This clonotype was seen repeatedly, ten times or more. The V and J genes are TRBV30 and TRBJ2-5; 12 bases match TRBD1. V was pared by 4 bases and J by 7 bases, with 7 bases of the junction left unmatched. Germline CDR1 is GTSNPN and CDR2 is SVGIG (reference sequence). CDR3 length: 14 amino acids. The CDR3 loop is CAWNRDRGRGTQYF. In nucleotides, the CDR3 is TGTGCCTGGAATCGGGACAGGGGGCGTGGGACCCAGTACTTC.